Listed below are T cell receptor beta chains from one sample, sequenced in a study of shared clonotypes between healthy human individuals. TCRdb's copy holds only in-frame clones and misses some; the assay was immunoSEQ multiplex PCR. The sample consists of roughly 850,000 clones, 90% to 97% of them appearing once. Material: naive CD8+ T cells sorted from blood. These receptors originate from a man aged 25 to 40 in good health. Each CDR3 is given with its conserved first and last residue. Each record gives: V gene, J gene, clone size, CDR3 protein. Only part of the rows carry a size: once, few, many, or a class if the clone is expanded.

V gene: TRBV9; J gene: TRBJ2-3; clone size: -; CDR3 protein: CASTLRGGTADTQYF
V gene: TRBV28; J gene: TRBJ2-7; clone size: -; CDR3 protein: CASTSPGQIFYEQYF
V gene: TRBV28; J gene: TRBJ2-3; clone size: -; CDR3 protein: CANPPGEAGGVDTQYF
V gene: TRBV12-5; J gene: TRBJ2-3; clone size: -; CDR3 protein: CASEDSSTDTQYF
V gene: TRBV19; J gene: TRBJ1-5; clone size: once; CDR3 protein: CASRDVSNQPQHF
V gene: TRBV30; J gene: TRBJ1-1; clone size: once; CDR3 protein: CAWNEAGASTEAFF
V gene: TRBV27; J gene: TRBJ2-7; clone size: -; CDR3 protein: CASSPGLGGYEQYF
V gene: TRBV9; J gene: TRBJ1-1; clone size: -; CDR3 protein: CASSLRQGALITEAFF
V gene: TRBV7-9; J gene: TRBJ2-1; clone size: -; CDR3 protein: CASSLALVGNEQFF
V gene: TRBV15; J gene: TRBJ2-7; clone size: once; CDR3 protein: CATAPGLAGEGGPYEQYF
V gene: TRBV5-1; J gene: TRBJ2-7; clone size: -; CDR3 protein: CASSLTGRSYEQYF